In this sample, the clone carrying this T cell receptor (beta chain) turned up many times. Its matching antigen is unknown. RNA transcripts gave rise to amplified TCR beta CDR3 regions. A first-round RT-PCR of the TCR CDR3 used the HTBI primer set. TCRdb re-called the multiplex PCR reads through MiXCR, storing one row per CDR3 protein. Found here are 350,000 to 400,000 distinct CDR3 sequences, about 18% of them singletons; the top ten hold 3.7%. This specimen belongs to a study of T cells in Graves' hyperthyroidism and ophthalmopathy. Study conclusions and caveats: The authors' 13 V-J model separated ophthalmopathy from stable hyperthyroidism. The model's output predicted ophthalmopathy at a median of 6.5 months prior to onset.

Trimming removed 8 bases at V and 6 bases at J, with 19 bases between. Germline V gene sequence: CDR1 MNHEY, CDR2 SVGAGI. This CDR3 has 14 residues. The sequenced sample consisted of blood. The clonotype originates from a woman between 18 and 30 years old with Graves' hyperthyroidism. The rearrangement links TRBV6-5 to TRBJ1-1, with unresolved D. CDR3 loop: CASGMGPIDPEAFF. In DNA form, the CDR3 reads TGTGCCAGCGGTATGGGTCCCATTGACCCTGAAGCTTTCTTT.